This record concerns one T cell receptor beta chain sequence. Its specificity is not known. The data stem from a study of T cell responses to AZD1222 COVID-19 vaccine. The protocol was immunoSEQ multiplex PCR, while the TCRdb copy is restricted to in-frame clones and leaves out a portion. Of approximately 130,000 clones detected, 90% appear once; the ten largest clones hold about 7%. With 7 bases removed from V and 1 base from J, the gap between germline ends came to 10 bases. Germline V gives CDR1 SQVTM, CDR2 ANQGSEA. CDR3 size: 12 residues. General study findings and limits: Possibly, clonal diversity was underestimated; donors were largely white British and included more females. When two AZD1222 doses had been given, Spike-specific TCR breadth and depth rose.

Sequencing used peripheral blood, obtained on day 0 of AZD1222 vaccination. This receptor was obtained from an adult in good health. The chain carries TRBV29-1 and TRBJ1-1; possibly TRBD1 for D (5 bases). The CDR3 coding sequence is TGCAGCGCCCAGGGTCAGAACACTGAAGCTTTCTTT. Its protein is CSAQGQNTEAFF.